This entry lists 26 T cell receptor beta chains sequenced from one sample in a study of glioma-infiltrating T cells. The iRepertoire nested amplicon-rescue multiplex PCR amplified TCR alpha and beta CDR3s from RNA. One entry per CDR3 protein, called by TCRdb with MiXCR from the multiplex PCR reads. The table has some 130,000 distinct CDR3 sequences, around 25% seen once. The sequenced sample was glioma tissue, nonneoplastic brain tissue, or PBMCs (not recorded which). These receptors were obtained from a human donor with low-grade glioma or glioblastoma, undergoing nonglioma brain surgery, or in good health (not recorded which).

This clonotype was counted at least ten times. The chain has TRBV27 and TRBJ2-6; no definite D call. Germline values: CDR1 MNHEY, CDR2 SMNVEV (reference sequence). V lost 2 bases to trimming and J lost 0 bases, with 8 bases between them. This CDR3 contains 16 residues. The CDR3 region has the DNA TGTGCCAGCAGTTTAGCTCCCCTCTCTGGGGCCAACGTCCTGACTTTC. It yields the protein CASSLAPLSGANVLTF.

The chain uses TRBV5-4 and TRBJ2-5; perhaps TRBD2 as D (5 bases). V lost 3 bases and J lost 9, with 18 bases in between. This CDR3 spans 14 amino acids. CDR1 is SGHNT, CDR2 YYREEE, per germline (reference sequence). The CDR3 coding sequence is TGTGCCAGCAGCTCGAAAAGCGGATTCGAGGCCCAGTACTTC. Its translation is CASSSKSGFEAQYF.

The chain couples TRBV7-9 to TRBJ2-1, with a tentative D call TRBD2 (6 bases). V lost 4 bases and J 6 bases, leaving 16 bases between the germline ends. The CDR3 runs 15 residues. Germline V gives CDR1 SEHNR, CDR2 FQNEAQ (reference sequence). CDR3 residues: CASSSGGNVGNEQFF. The CDR3 coding sequence is TGTGCCAGCAGCTCCGGCGGGAACGTTGGCAATGAGCAGTTCTTC.

This clonotype was seen once. A read error is possible here, since a much larger clone lies one base away. The V gene is TRBV20-1, the J gene TRBJ1-5; 8 bases agree with TRBD1. The CDR3 is 12 residues long. The V segment lost 5 bases and the J segment 6 bases; nucleotides outside the gene matches: 3. The germline CDR1 and CDR2 sequences are DFQATT and SNEGSKA (reference sequence). This chain's CDR3 is CSAGTGGQPQHF. For the CDR3, the DNA is TGCAGTGCTGGTACAGGGGGTCAGCCCCAGCATTTT.

V is TRBV7-2 and J is TRBJ2-5; D is perhaps TRBD1 (6 bases). This CDR3 spans 13 amino acids. The V end lost 5 bases, the J end lost 9 bases, and 16 bases lay between the germline ends. CDR1 and CDR2 (germline): SGHTA, FQGNSA. The CDR3 is CASSAGPAGAQYF. The CDR3 DNA is TGTGCCAGCAGCGCAGGACCAGCAGGGGCCCAGTACTTC.

This clonotype came up once. The gene calls are TRBV12-3 or TRBV12-4 and TRBJ1-1, with 7 bases fitting TRBD1. J lost 3 bases, V lost 5 bases, and 9 bases had no gene match. The CDR3 contains 15 residues. In DNA, the CDR3 is TGTGCCAGCAGTCCGACAGGGCGCGCGGACACTGAAGCTTTCTTT. Translation: CASSPTGRADTEAFF.

This clonotype was observed a few times. The gene calls are TRBV7-2 and TRBJ1-4; TRBD1 matches 7 bases. Germline assignment: CDR1 SGHTA and CDR2 FQGNSA. The CDR3 consists of 15 residues. J lost 6 bases, V lost 5 bases, and 9 bases had no gene match. The CDR3 nucleotides read TGTGCCAGCAGCGCCCGACAGGGTAGGGATGAAAAACTGTTTTTT. Protein: CASSARQGRDEKLFF.

V gene TRBV20-1 combines with J gene TRBJ2-7; a possible D gene is TRBD2 (6 bases). The germline V gene has CDR1 DFQATT and CDR2 SNEGSKA (reference sequence). CDR3 length: 14 amino acids. V shed 4 bases and J shed 9 bases, with 22 bases lying between them. The DNA for the CDR3 is TGCAGTGCTACCCCCCCGGGGCCTATCGGGGGGCAGTACGTC. Protein product: CSATPPGPIGGQYV.

This clonotype was observed many times. In DNA, the CDR3 is TGTGCCAGCGGCTTAGTGGGAGATACGCAGTATTTT. Translated: CASGLVGDTQYF. The chain has TRBV2 and TRBJ2-3; D gene uncertain. Trimming removed 8 bases from V and 5 bases from J, with 11 bases in between. CDR3 size: 12 residues. Germline V CDR1 and CDR2: SNHLY, FYNNEI.

V usage is TRBV30 and J usage is TRBJ1-3; 8 positions agree with TRBD1. Germline V gene sequence: CDR1 GTSNPN, CDR2 SVGIG (reference sequence). The CDR3 extends over 14 amino acids. V dropped 3 bases and J dropped 5; count of bases not matched to a gene: 6. In DNA, the CDR3 is TGTGCCTGGAGCGAGGACAGGGCTAGAAACACCATATATTTT. Its protein is CAWSEDRARNTIYF. Full variable domain (outside the CDR3, taken from reference TRBV30 and TRBJ1-3): SQTIHQWPATLVQPVGSPLSLECTVEGTSNPNLYWYRQAAGRGLQLLFYSVGIGQISSEVPQNLSASRPQDRQFILSSKKLLLSDSGFYLCAWSEDRARNTIYFGEGSWLTVV.

This clonotype was counted at least ten times. The chain links TRBV20-1 to TRBJ1-6; tentatively, D is TRBD1 (5 bases). This CDR3 is 13 amino acids long. Trimming cost V 1 base and J 7 bases, with 8 bases left between them. The germline V gene has CDR1 DFQATT and CDR2 SNEGSKA (reference sequence). As DNA, the CDR3 is TGCAGTGCTAGAGGGGGCTGGAATTCACCCCTCCACTTT. Translated: CSARGGWNSPLHF.

About this clonotype itself: A much larger clone lies one base from this, so it may be a read error. The J gene is TRBJ1-3, the V gene TRBV6-1; D not certain. The CDR3 sequence is 14 residues long. The germline CDR1 and CDR2 sequences are MNHNS and SASEGT. The CDR3 sequence is CACSLASSGNTIYF. The CDR3 DNA reads TGTGCCTGCAGTTTGGCAAGCTCTGGAAACACCATATATTTT.

A few counts support this clonotype. This chain links TRBV4-1 with TRBJ1-1; 9 bases align to TRBD1. Germline assignment: CDR1 MGHRA and CDR2 YSYEKL. With V trimmed by 3 bases and J by 5 bases, 10 bases remained unmatched. This CDR3 contains 16 residues. This CDR3 is CASSQSQGQGGTEAFF. In DNA form, the CDR3 reads TGCGCCAGCAGCCAGTCACAGGGACAGGGTGGGACTGAAGCTTTCTTT.

This clonotype was detected many times. The chain carries TRBV2 and TRBJ1-5; D is unresolved. Trimming stripped 1 base from V and 9 bases from J, with 13 bases between. The germline V gene encodes CDR1 SNHLY and CDR2 FYNNEI. The CDR3 runs to 14 residues. As DNA, the CDR3 is TGTGCCAGCAGTGAAGAAGAAGGCAGCTTGCCCCAGCATTTT. It specifies CASSEEEGSLPQHF.

This clonotype was counted only a few times. The chain recombines TRBV4-1 with TRBJ2-4, with 8 bases that match TRBD1. This CDR3 spans 16 amino acids. Per germline, CDR1 MGHRA and CDR2 YSYEKL. V was clipped by 1 base and J by 6 bases; unmatched bases: 8. As DNA, the CDR3 is TGCGCCAGCAGCCAAGCCAACAGGGGGGCTGTAAACATTCAGTACTTC. Encoded protein: CASSQANRGAVNIQYF.

This clonotype was seen a handful of times. The rearrangement links TRBV12-3 or TRBV12-4 to TRBJ2-6; D possibly corresponds to TRBD2 (6 bases). The V and J ends lost 7 bases and 3 bases respectively, with 16 bases between them. This CDR3 has 16 residues. CDR3 DNA sequence: TGTGCCAGCACCCTTCGGGCGGGGCTTGGGGCCAACGTCCTGACTTTC. This encodes CASTLRAGLGANVLTF.

With regard to this clonotype: A much larger clone is a single base away; this may be a read error. V is TRBV7-3 and J is TRBJ2-3; D is ambiguous. CDR1 is SGHTA and CDR2 is FQGTGA in the germline V gene. CDR3 size: 13 residues. V lost 2 bases and J lost 2, with 5 bases in between. In DNA, the CDR3 is TGTGCCAGCAGCTTAGGACCCACAGATACGCAGTATTTT. This translates into CASSLGPTDTQYF.

This sequence joins TRBV5-4 and TRBJ1-1; 12 bases match TRBD1. J was trimmed by 4 bases and V by 6 bases; bases with no gene match: 7. This CDR3 has 15 residues. Germline CDR1 is SGHNT and CDR2 is YYREEE (reference sequence). CDR3 bases: TGTGCCAGCATTGCGGGACAGGGGGCTCTCACTGAAGCTTTCTTT. Its translation is CASIAGQGALTEAFF. Looking up the rest from reference TRBV5-4 and TRBJ1-1 gives the full variable domain: ETGVTQSPTHLIKTRGQQVTLRCSSQSGHNTVSWYQQALGQGPQFIFQYYREEENGRGNFPPRFSGLQFPNYSSELNVNALELDDSALYLCASIAGQGALTEAFFGQGTRLTVV.

The chain employs TRBV7-2 and TRBJ1-1, with TRBD1 matching over 10 bases. The CDR3 has 17 residues. Germline CDR1 SGHTA, CDR2 FQGNSA. V gave up 1 base and J gave up 4 bases; unmatched junction bases: 9. The CDR3 is CASSLGRDRGTLTEAFF. DNA of the CDR3: TGTGCCAGCAGCTTAGGTCGGGACAGGGGAACTCTCACTGAAGCTTTCTTT.

This clonotype was picked up a small number of times. This sequence joins TRBV12-3 or TRBV12-4 and TRBJ2-3; D tentatively fits TRBD1 or TRBD2 (5 bases each). The V end was cut by 0 bases, the J end by 8 bases, with 15 bases between. The CDR3 runs 15 residues. The DNA of the CDR3 is TGTGCCAGCAGTTTAGCGCTAAGAGGGGCCGGTACGCAGTATTTT. Translating it yields CASSLALRGAGTQYF.

This clonotype was observed a handful of times. The DNA of the CDR3 is TGCAGTGCTAAACCCGGACGTCGAAACACCATATATTTT. This gives the protein CSAKPGRRNTIYF. V gene TRBV20-1 combines with J gene TRBJ1-3; D unresolved. The CDR3 covers 13 residues. Germline CDR1 and CDR2: DFQATT and SNEGSKA (reference sequence). V lost 4 bases, J lost 5 bases, and 12 bases lay in between.

As concerns this clonotype: A much larger clone differs from this one at a single base, so this may be a read error. V gene TRBV7-9 combines with J gene TRBJ2-5; 7 bases line up with TRBD2. This CDR3 spans 12 amino acids. Germline V gene sequence: CDR1 SEHNR, CDR2 FQNEAQ (reference sequence). The CDR3 sequence: CASSFVGGTRYF. Here the CDR3 DNA reads TGTGCCAGCAGCTTCGTGGGGGGGACCCGGTACTTC.

This clonotype was seen only a few times. The chain carries TRBV20-1 and TRBJ2-7; possible D gene TRBD2, 5 bases. The CDR3 is 9 amino acids. V gave up 6 bases and J gave up 7 bases, with 7 bases separating them. Germline values: CDR1 DFQATT, CDR2 SNEGSKA (reference sequence). CDR3 region: CSAPGEQYV. CDR3 coding DNA: TGCAGTGCCCCGGGGGAGCAGTACGTC.

The chain carries TRBV29-1 and TRBJ1-4; D not resolved. CDR3 length: 13 residues. Germline lookup yields CDR1 SQVTM and CDR2 ANQGSEA. V was shortened by 8 bases and J by 5 bases, with 15 bases between the two germline ends. This CDR3 is CSMRPGENEKLFF. As DNA, the CDR3 is TGCAGCATGAGGCCGGGAGAGAATGAAAAACTGTTTTTT. The whole variable domain, filled in from reference TRBV29-1 and TRBJ1-4, reads SAVISQKPSRDICQRGTSLTIQCQVDSQVTMMFWYRQQPGQSLTLIATANQGSEATYESGFVIDKFPISRPNLTFSTLTVSNMSPEDSSIYLCSMRPGENEKLFFGSGTQLSVL.

This clonotype was counted at least ten times. This chain uses TRBV27 with TRBJ1-2, with 7 bases aligning to TRBD1. The CDR3 has 16 amino acids. Germline CDR1 is MNHEY and CDR2 is SMNVEV (reference sequence). After removal of 5 bases from V and 0 bases from J, the junction contained 9 bases not matched to a gene. The CDR3 region is CASSPWDSRANYGYTF. DNA for the CDR3: TGTGCCAGCAGTCCCTGGGACAGCCGAGCTAACTATGGCTACACCTTC.

V usage is TRBV12-3 or TRBV12-4 and J usage is TRBJ2-1; D tentatively fits TRBD1 or TRBD2 (6 bases each). The V gene lost 4 bases and the J gene lost 4 bases, with 20 bases spanning the gap. The CDR3 consists of 17 residues. The CDR3 protein is CASSSRLQGGSYNEQFF. Here the CDR3 DNA reads TGTGCCAGCAGTTCCCGGTTACAGGGAGGTTCTTACAATGAGCAGTTCTTC.